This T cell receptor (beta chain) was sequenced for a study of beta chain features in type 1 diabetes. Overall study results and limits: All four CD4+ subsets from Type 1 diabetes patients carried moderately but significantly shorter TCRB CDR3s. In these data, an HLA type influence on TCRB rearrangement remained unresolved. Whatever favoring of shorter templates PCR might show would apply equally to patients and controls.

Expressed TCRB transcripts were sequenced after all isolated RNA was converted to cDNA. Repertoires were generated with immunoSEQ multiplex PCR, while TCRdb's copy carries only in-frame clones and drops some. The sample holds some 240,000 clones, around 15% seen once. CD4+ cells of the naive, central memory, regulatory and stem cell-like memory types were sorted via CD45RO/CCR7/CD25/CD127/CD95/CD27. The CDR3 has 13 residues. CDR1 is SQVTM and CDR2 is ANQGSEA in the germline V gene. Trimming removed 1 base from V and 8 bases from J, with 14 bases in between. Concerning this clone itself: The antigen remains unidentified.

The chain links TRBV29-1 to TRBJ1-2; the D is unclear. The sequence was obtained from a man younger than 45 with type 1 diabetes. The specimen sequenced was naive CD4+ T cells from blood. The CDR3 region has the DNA TGCAGCGTTGAAGTCCCCAGCTTGGGAGGCTACACCTTC. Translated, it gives CSVEVPSLGGYTF.